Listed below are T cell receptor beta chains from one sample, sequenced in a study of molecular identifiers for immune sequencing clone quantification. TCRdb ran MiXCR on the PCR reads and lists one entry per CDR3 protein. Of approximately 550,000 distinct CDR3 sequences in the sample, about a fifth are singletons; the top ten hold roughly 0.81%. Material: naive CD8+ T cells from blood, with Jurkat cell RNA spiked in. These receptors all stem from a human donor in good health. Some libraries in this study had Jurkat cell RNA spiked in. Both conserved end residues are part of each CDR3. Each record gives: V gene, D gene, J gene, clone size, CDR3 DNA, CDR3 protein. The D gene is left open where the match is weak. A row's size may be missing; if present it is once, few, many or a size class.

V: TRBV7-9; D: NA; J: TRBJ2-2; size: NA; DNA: TGTGCCAGCGGCTTAGGGGAAAGCACCGGGGAGCTGTTTTTT; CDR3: CASGLGESTGELFF
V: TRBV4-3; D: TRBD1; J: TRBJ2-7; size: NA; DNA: TGCGCCAGCAGCCAAGTTCGGGGACAGGCACTCTCCTACGAGCAGTACTTC; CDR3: CASSQVRGQALSYEQYF
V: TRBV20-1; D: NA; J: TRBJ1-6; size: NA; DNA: TGCGGTGCTAGAGATTTGGGCAATTCACCCCTCCACTTT; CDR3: CGARDLGNSPLHF
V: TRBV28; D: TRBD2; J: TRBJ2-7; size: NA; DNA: TGTGCCAGCAGTTTTAGGGGGGGACTAGCGGGAGGAGGAGAGCAGTACTTC; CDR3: CASSFRGGLAGGGEQYF
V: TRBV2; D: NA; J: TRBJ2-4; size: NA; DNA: TGTGCCAGCAGTGCGGGGTTTATAACCAAAAACATTCAGTACTTC; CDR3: CASSAGFITKNIQYF
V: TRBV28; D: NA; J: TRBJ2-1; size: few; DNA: TGTGCCAGCAGTTCGTGGACACTCTACAATGAGCAGTTCTTC; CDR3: CASSSWTLYNEQFF
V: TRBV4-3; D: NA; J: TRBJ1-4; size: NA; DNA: TGCGCCAGCAGCCAAGATCGCATGGAGGGACCTAATGAAAAACTGTTTTTT; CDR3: CASSQDRMEGPNEKLFF
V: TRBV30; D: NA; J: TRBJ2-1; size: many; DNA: TGTGCCTGGAGGAGGGATCGAAGCTCCTACAATGAGCAGTTCTTC; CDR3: CAWRRDRSSYNEQFF
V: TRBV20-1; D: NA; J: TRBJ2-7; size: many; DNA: TGCAGTGCTAGTGTGCTGTCCTTGGCCCAGGGAGGCTACGAGCAGTACTTC; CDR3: CSASVLSLAQGGYEQYF
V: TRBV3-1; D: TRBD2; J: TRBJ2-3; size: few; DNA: TGTGCCAGCAGCCAAATGACTAGCGGATACACAGATACGCAGTATTTT; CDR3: CASSQMTSGYTDTQYF
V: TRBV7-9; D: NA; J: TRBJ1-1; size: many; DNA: TGTGCCAGCAGCTCCAGGGGTGGCGGTGAAGCTTTCTTT; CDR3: CASSSRGGGEAFF
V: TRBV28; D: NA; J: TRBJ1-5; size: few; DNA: TGTGCCAGCAGCCTCCGGGACGGCAATCAGCCCCAGCATTTT; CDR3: CASSLRDGNQPQHF
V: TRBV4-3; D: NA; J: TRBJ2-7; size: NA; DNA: TGCGCCAGCAGCCAAGATACTAACAGGGTCCTCCCCTACGAGCAGTGCTTC; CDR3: CASSQDTNRVLPYEQCF
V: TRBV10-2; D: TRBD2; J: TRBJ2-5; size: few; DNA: TGCGCCACAGGGGTTGCGGGGGGGTTCCAAGAGACCCAGTACTTC; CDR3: CATGVAGGFQETQYF
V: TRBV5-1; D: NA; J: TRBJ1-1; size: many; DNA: TGCGCCAGCAGCTTGATTCAGAACACTGAAGCTTTCTTT; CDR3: CASSLIQNTEAFF
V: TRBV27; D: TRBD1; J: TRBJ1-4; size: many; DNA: TGTGCCAGCAGTTTGGGGACAGGGGGTCGTGAAAAACTGTTTTTT; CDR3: CASSLGTGGREKLFF